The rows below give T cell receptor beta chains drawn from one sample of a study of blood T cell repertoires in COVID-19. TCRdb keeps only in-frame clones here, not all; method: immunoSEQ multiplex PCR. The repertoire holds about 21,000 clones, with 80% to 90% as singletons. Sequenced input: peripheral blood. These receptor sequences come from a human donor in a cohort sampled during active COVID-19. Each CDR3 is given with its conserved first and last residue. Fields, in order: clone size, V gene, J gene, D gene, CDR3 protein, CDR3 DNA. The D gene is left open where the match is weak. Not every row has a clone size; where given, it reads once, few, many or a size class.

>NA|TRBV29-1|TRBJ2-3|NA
CSVGRITDTQYF
TGCAGCGTTGGGCGGATTACAGATACGCAGTATTTT
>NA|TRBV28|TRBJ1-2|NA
CASSLSGDYGYTF
TGTGCCAGCAGTTTATCAGGGGACTATGGCTACACCTTC
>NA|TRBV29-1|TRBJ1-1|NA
CSVGAGEGTEAFF
TGCAGCGTTGGTGCGGGGGAGGGCACTGAAGCTTTCTTT
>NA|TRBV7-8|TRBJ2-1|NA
CASRPLAPSSYNEQFF
TGTGCCAGCAGACCACTAGCTCCGAGCTCCTACAATGAGCAGTTCTTC
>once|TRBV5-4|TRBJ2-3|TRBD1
CASSLTGADTQYF
TGTGCCAGCAGCCTCACAGGGGCAGATACGCAGTATTTT
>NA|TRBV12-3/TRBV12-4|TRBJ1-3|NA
CASLRGAGNTIYF
TGTGCCAGCCTCCGGGGGGCTGGAAACACCATATATTTT
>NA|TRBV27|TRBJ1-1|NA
CASSRQLNTEAFF
TGTGCCAGCAGTCGACAGCTGAACACTGAAGCTTTCTTT
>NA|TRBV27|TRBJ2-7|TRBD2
CASSSSGTLYEQYF
TGTGCCAGCAGTTCCAGCGGGACCCTCTACGAGCAGTACTTC
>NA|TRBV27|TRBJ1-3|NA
CASSFRGSSGNTIYF
TGTGCCAGCAGTTTTAGGGGTTCCTCTGGAAACACCATATATTTT
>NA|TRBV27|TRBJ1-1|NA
CASRSGGAGNTEAFF
TGTGCCAGCCGTAGCGGGGGCGCGGGGAACACTGAAGCTTTCTTT
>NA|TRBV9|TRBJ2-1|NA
CASSGADGSYNEQFF
TGTGCCAGCAGCGGAGCGGATGGCTCCTACAATGAGCAGTTCTTC
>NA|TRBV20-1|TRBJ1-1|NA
CSASQANTEAFF
TGCAGTGCTAGTCAGGCCAACACTGAAGCTTTCTTT
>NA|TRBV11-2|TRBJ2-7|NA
CASSRDTPQQGEQYF
TGTGCCAGCAGCAGAGACACGCCACAGCAGGGCGAGCAGTACTTC